The clone carrying this T cell receptor beta chain was seen repeatedly, ten times or more. This sample stems from a study of CD8 T cells in ankylosing spondylitis. TCRdb reprocessed the 5' RACE reads via MiXCR and lists one record per CDR3 protein. Here the sample spans approximately 140,000 distinct CDR3 sequences, approximately 10% being singletons. The CDR3 is 13 amino acids. Looked up from germline, CDR1 is LNHDA and CDR2 is SQIVND (reference sequence). Trimming pared 3 bases from V and 0 bases from J, leaving 6 bases between. V is TRBV19 and J is TRBJ2-7; D uncertain. The sequence was obtained from a male donor with ankylosing spondylitis or in good health (not recorded which). Sequencing was performed on blood, either unsorted or a sorted T cell fraction (not recorded which). CDR3 coding DNA: TGTGCCAGTAGTATTGCAGTCTCCTACGAGCAGTACTTC. Translation gives CASSIAVSYEQYF.